The present T cell receptor beta chain was sequenced within a study of Ad26.COV2.S vaccination and SARS-CoV-2 variants (TCRdb year 2021). At the level of the whole study: Vaccine-arm donors came from COV1001, a multicentre, randomized, double-blind, placebo-controlled phase I-IIa trial of Ad26.COV2.S in healthy adults. Ad26.COV2.S was administered intramuscularly at 5 x 10^10 or 1 x 10^11 viral particles, either as a single shot or as two shots given 56 days apart. The specificity and breadth of SARS-CoV-2-reactive T cell receptors after Ad26.COV2.S vaccination were assessed by TCRbeta repertoire sequencing. A total of some 30 samples were included in the TCR-sequenced set, comprising around 20 Ad26.COV2.S vaccine recipients, 5 placebo recipients and 8 SARS-CoV-2 convalescent individuals. Trial participants were randomized into five groups of five: low-dose or high-dose Ad26.COV2.S given once or twice, or placebo on both occasions. Throughout the experiments and outcome assessment, investigators stayed blinded to trial group allocation. The investigation overall reported the following: Higher spike-specific TCR breadth was observed in Ad26.COV2.S recipients than in placebo recipients (P = 0.0014). According to the authors, total T cell responses may have been underestimated by the TCR breadth and depth analyses. After vaccination, substantial breadth of spike-specific CD8+ and CD4+ T cell responses was reported. Vaccine and placebo recipients had comparable non-spike TCR breadth, which fits with the vaccine containing only spike. The study lacked the statistical power to compare responses across vaccine doses or regimens.

Explained via the paper, the treatment or condition label denotes: about 20 received Ad26.COV2.S at low or high dose, single or two shots; roughly 5 received placebo; per-sample allocation not given. Repertoires of vaccine and placebo recipients were sequenced from samples taken on day 63 after the first injection. Between 29 July and 7 August 2020, Cohort 1b enrolled 25 adults aged 18-55 years at one site in Boston, USA. As a vaccine, Ad26.COV2.S was a replication-incompetent adenovirus type 26 vector that expressed a prefusion-stabilized SARS-CoV-2 spike protein derived from the original Wuhan strain. About this clone: The clone's antigen remains unknown. The sample holds no much larger clone one base away, and base qualities are not on file.

TCRbeta CDR3 regions were sequenced with the immunoSEQ Assay. After extraction, genomic DNA underwent amplification by bias-controlled multiplex PCR, followed by high-throughput sequencing. The authors' analysis ran thus. To quantify the absolute abundance of every unique TCRbeta CDR3 region, sequences were collapsed and filtered. T cell fraction was estimated by normalizing TCRbeta template counts to usable DNA, which was measured by amplifying reference genes present in all nucleated cells. Repertoire TCRs were annotated as SARS-CoV-2-specific when V gene, CDR3 amino acid sequence and J gene were exactly matched to a known reactive TCR set. The reference SARS-CoV-2 TCR set was derived from MIRA and filtered for enrichment in COVID-19-positive ImmuneCODE repertoires, a step that removed public or cross-reactive TCRs. Using the MIRA antigens, annotated TCRs were further analysed by specific ORF or by position within an ORF. Breadth was defined as annotated unique rearrangements over total unique productive rearrangements; depth was the summed frequency of those rearrangements. Two-sided Wilcoxon rank-sum tests were applied when comparing TCR breadth between groups. The clones in this table, taken by TCRdb from immuneACCESS, are in-frame only. Not every clone is retained; where verified, under half of the shortfall comes from an unresolved V gene, and the cause of the rest is unknown. D and trimming were read from the DNA, whereas the V and J calls and clone size are those reported in that table. The sample table contains around 420,000 clones; only one count was recorded for 88% of them. Jointly, the top ten make up 3.6% of the sample.

The CDR3 goes from the cysteine to the phenylalanine over 12 residues. Only the CDR3 DNA is retained, 36 bases long and in frame from the first base. V is pruned by 8 bases and J by 2 bases, leaving 1 base of the junction without a gene match. CDR1 and CDR2 are read off the germline V gene as SGHTA and FQGNSA. This TCR came from a person between 18 and 59 years old who received the Ad26.COV2.S COVID-19 vaccine or a placebo. Sequencing used peripheral blood, obtained in a trial of Ad26.COV2.S vaccine versus placebo. Rearrangement joined TRBV7-2 to TRBJ2-7; a stretch of 9 junction bases matches TRBD1. The sequence in DNA is TGTGCCAGCGGGGACAGGGCCTACGAGCAGTACTTC. Its protein product is CASGDRAYEQYF.